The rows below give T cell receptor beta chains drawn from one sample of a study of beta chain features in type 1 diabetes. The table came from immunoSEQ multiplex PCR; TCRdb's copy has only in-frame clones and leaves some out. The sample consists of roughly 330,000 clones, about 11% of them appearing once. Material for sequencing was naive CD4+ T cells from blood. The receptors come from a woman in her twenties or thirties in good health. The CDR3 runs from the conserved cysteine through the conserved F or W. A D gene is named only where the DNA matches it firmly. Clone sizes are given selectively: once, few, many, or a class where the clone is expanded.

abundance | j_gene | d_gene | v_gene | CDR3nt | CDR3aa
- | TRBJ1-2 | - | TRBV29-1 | TGCAGCGTTGATTTGGAGCCTTATGTCTACACCTTC | CSVDLEPYVYTF
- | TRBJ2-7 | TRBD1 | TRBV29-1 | TGCAGCGTTGACCGGACAGGTACCAACGAGCAGTACTTC | CSVDRTGTNEQYF
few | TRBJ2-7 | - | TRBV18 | TGTGCCAGCTCACTAAACCGCCCCGCGACAACCCAATCCTACGAGCAGTACTTC | CASSLNRPATTQSYEQYF
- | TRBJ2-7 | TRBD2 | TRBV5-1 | TGCGCCAGCAGCTTGGGACCGGGACTAGCGGGAGGGCCCGGTGAGCAGTACTTC | CASSLGPGLAGGPGEQYF
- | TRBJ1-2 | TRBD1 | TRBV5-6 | TGTGCCAGCAGCTTTGACAGGGGGAGCAATGGCTACACCTTC | CASSFDRGSNGYTF
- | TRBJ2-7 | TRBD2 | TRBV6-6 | TGTGCCAGCAGCTTAGCGGGAGGGCCGGGCGAGCAGTACTTC | CASSLAGGPGEQYF
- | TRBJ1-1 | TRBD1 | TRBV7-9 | TGTGCCAGCAGCGTGCGACAGGGAAAGAACACTGAAGCTTTCTTT | CASSVRQGKNTEAFF
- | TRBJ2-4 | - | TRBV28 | TGTGCCAGCAGTTCAGGGCAGTCCAAAAACATTCAGTACTTC | CASSSGQSKNIQYF
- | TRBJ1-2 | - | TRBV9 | TGTGCCAGCAGCGTAGCCCCGTCGGGAGGCTACACCTTC | CASSVAPSGGYTF
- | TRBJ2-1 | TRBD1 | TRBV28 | TGTGCCAGCAGTTCGTCGGGACAGTCCTTCAATGAGCAGTTCTTC | CASSSSGQSFNEQFF
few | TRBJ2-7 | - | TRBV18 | TGTGCCAGCTCACCAACCAGGGGCTACGAGCAGTACTTC | CASSPTRGYEQYF
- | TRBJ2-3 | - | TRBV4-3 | TGCGCCAGCAGCCAAGACCGCCAACTAGTGGATACGCAGTATTTT | CASSQDRQLVDTQYF